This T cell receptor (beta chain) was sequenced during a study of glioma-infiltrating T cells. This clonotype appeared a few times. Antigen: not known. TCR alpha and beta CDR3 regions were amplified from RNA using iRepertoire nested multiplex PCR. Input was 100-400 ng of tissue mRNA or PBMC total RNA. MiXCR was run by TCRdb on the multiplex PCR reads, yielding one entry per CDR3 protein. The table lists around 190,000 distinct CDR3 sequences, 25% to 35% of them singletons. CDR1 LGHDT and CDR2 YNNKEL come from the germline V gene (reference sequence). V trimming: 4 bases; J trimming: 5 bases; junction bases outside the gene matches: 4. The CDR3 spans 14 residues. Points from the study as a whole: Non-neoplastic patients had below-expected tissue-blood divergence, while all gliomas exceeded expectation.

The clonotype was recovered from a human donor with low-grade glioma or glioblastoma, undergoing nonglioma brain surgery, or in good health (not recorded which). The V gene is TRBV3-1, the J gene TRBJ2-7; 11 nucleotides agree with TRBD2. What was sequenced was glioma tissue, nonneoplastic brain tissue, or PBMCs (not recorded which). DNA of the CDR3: TGTGCCAGCAGCCGACTAGCGGGAATGGACGAGCAGTACTTC. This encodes CASSRLAGMDEQYF.